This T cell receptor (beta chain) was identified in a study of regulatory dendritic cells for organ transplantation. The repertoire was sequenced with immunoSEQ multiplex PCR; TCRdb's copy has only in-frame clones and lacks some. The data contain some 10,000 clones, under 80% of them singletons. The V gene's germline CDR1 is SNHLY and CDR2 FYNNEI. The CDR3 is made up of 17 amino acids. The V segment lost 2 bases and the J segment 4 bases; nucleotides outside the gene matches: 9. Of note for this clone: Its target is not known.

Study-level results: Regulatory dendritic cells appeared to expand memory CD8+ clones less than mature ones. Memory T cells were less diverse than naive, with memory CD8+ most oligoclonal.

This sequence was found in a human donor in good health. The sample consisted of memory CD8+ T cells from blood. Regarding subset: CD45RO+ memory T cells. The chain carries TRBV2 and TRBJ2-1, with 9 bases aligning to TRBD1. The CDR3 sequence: CASSERLQGAEYNEQFF. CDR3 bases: TGTGCCAGCAGTGAAAGATTACAGGGGGCTGAGTACAATGAGCAGTTCTTC.